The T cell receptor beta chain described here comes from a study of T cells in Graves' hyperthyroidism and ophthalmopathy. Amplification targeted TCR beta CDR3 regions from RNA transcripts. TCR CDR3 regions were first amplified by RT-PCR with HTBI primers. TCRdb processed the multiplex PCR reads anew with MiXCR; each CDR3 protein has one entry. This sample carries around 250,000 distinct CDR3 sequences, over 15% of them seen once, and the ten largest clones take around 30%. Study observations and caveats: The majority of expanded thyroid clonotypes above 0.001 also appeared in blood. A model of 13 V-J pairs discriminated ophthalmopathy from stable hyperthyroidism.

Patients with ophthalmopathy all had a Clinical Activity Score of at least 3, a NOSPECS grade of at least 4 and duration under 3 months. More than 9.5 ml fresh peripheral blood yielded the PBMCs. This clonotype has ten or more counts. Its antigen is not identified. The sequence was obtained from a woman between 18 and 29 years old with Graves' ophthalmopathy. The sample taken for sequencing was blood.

This CDR3 reads CASSPWAGGYNEQFF. CDR3 in DNA: TGTGCCAGCAGCCCCTGGGCGGGGGGGTACAATGAGCAGTTCTTC. The chain has TRBV7-9 and TRBJ2-1; 9 positions agree with TRBD2. Trimming took 5 bases from V and 4 from J; bases not matched to a gene: 6. Germline CDR1 and CDR2: SEHNR and FQNEAQ (reference sequence). The CDR3 is made up of 15 amino acids.